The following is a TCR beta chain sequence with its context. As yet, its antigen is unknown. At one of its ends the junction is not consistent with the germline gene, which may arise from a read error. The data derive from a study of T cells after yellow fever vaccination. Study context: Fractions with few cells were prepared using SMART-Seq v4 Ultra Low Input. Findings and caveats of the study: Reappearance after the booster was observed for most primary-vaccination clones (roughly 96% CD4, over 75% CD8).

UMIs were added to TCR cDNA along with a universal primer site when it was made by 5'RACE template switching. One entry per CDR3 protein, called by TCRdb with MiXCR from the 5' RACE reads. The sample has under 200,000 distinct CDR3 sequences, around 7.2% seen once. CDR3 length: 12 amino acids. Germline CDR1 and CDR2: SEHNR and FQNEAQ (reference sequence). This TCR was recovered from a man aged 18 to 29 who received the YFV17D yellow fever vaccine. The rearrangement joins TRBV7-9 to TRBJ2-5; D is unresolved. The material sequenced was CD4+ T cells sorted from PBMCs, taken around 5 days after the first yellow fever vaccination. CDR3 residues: CASILNLETQYF. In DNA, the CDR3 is TGTGCCAGCATCTTAAATCTAGAGACCCAGTACTTC.